This entry features one T cell receptor (beta chain) sequence. Patients picked for sequencing had shown CD8+CD57+ cell expansion detected by flow cytometry. Template material for TCR beta VDJ and CDR3 profiling consisted of genomic DNA. One entry per CDR3 protein, called by TCRdb with MiXCR from the reads. This sample has hundreds of thousands of distinct CDR3 sequences, with 82% found just once. This sample is part of a study of CD8+CD57+ T cells in acquired aplastic anemia. CDR3 length equals 17 residues. Germline V gene lookup returns CDR1 SEHNR and CDR2 FQNEAQ (reference sequence). V lost 3 bases, J lost 3 bases, and 18 bases lay in between.

The sample consisted of sorted CD4+, CD8+, or CD8+CD57+ T cells (not recorded which) from PBMCs. This clonotype was sampled from a human donor with aplastic anemia. The chain combines TRBV7-9 with TRBJ1-5; D is unresolved. The CDR3 nucleotides are TGTGCCAGCAGCTTCATCCTAGGCTCGACGCCCAATCAGCCCCAGCATTTT. This sequence encodes CASSFILGSTPNQPQHF.